This T cell receptor beta chain originates from a study of response to subunit inactivated influenza vaccine. TCRdb ran MiXCR on the RT-PCR reads and lists one entry per CDR3 protein. The sample includes roughly 540,000 distinct CDR3 sequences, under 30% seen only once; the top ten take 2.5% to 3%. V lost 6 bases and J lost 6, with 11 bases in between. The CDR3 is made up of 12 amino acids. Germline-derived CDR1 and CDR2 are MDHEN and SYDVKM. These same records also appear under a second study, on T cells expressing NK-cell markers. That paper adds: The authors made TCR beta cDNA libraries by 5'RACE template switching. This switching added a universal primer site and UMIs.

This TCR derives from a man aged 50-59 years who received an inactivated influenza vaccine. The source material was CD4+ T cells sorted from PBMCs, sampled about 11 days after vaccination. The J gene is TRBJ1-1, the V gene TRBV28; possible D gene TRBD1, 6 bases. The CDR3 protein is CASRGGLAEAFF. In DNA form, the CDR3 reads TGTGCCAGCAGGGGGGGGCTGGCTGAAGCTTTCTTT.